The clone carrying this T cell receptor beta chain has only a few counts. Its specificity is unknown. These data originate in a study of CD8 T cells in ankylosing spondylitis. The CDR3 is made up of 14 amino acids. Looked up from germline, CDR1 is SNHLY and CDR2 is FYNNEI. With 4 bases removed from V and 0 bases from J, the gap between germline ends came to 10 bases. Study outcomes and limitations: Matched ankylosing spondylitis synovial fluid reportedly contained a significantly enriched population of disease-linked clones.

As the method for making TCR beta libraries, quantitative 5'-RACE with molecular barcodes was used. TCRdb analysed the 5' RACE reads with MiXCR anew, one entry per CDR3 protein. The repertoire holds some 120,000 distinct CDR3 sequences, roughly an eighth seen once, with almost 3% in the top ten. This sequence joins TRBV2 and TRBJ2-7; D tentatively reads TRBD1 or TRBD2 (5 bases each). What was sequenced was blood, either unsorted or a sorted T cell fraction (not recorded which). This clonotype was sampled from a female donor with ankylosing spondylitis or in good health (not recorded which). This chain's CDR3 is CASSGDRSSYEQYF. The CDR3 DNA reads TGTGCCAGCAGTGGGGACCGGAGCTCCTACGAGCAGTACTTC.